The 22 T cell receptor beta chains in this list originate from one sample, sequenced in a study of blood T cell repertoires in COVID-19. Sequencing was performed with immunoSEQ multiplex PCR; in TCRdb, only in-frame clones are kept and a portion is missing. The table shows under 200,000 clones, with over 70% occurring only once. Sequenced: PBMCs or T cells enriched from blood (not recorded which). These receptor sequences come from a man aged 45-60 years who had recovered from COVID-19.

The CDR3 DNA is TGTGCCAGCAGTTCCCCGGGACAGGGCTACACTGAAGCTTTCTTT. Protein product: CASSSPGQGYTEAFF. This chain links TRBV7-8 with TRBJ1-1; 9 positions match TRBD1. This CDR3 region has 15 residues. Trimming cost V 6 bases and J 3 bases; bases outside gene matches: 8. Germline V lookup: CDR1 SGHVS, CDR2 FQNEAQ.

The CDR3 here is CASSPGTGGAGSPLHF. CDR3 nucleotide sequence: TGTGCCAGCAGCCCCGGGACAGGGGGCGCAGGATCACCCCTCCACTTT. V gene TRBV14 combines with J gene TRBJ1-6; 12 bases align to TRBD1. In germline, CDR1 is SGHDN, CDR2 FVKESK. There are 16 residues in the CDR3. V was clipped by 4 bases and J by 10 bases; unmatched bases: 8.

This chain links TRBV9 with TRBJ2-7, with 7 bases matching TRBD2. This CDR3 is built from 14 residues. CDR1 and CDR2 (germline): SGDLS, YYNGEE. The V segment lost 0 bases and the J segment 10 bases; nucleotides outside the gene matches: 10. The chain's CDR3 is CASSVGVAGGNQYF. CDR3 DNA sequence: TGTGCCAGCAGCGTAGGAGTAGCGGGCGGAAATCAGTACTTC.

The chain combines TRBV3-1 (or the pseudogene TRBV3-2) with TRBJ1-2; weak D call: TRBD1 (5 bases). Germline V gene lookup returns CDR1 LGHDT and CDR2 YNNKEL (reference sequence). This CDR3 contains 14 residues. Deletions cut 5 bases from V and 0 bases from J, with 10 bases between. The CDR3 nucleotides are TGTGCCAGCAGCGAATCGACAGCTAACTATGGCTACACCTTC. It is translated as CASSESTANYGYTF.

DNA for the CDR3: TGTGCCAGCAGCTCATCAGGACTAGCTGCCGGAGATACGCAGTATTTT. This codes for CASSSSGLAAGDTQYF. The V gene is TRBV7-2, the J gene TRBJ2-3; 8 bases line up with TRBD2. Unmatched junction bases numbered 11, after V lost 4 bases and J lost 5 bases. The CDR3 consists of 16 residues. Per the germline V gene, CDR1 is SGHTA and CDR2 is FQGNSA.

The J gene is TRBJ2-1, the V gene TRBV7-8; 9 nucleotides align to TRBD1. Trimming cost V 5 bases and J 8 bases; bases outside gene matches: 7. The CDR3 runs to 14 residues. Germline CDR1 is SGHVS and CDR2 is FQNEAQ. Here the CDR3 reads CASSRRQGGDEQFF. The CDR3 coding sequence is TGTGCCAGCAGCCGACGACAGGGGGGGGATGAGCAGTTCTTC.

The CDR3 reads CATSRGGTANEKLFF. For the CDR3, the DNA is TGTGCCACCAGCAGAGGGGGGACAGCAAATGAAAAACTGTTTTTT. The chain joins TRBV15 to TRBJ1-4, with 7 positions matching TRBD1. The length of the CDR3 is 15 residues. The germline gives CDR1 LNHNV, CDR2 YYDKDF (reference sequence). V was pared by 1 base and J by 5 bases, with 4 bases of the junction left unmatched.

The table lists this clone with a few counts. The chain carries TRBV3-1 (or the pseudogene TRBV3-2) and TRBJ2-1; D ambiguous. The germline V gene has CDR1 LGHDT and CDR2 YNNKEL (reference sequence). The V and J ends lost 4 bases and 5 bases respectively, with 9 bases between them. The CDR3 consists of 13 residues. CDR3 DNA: TGTGCCAGCAGCCCGCGACATAACAATGAGCAGTTCTTC. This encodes CASSPRHNNEQFF.

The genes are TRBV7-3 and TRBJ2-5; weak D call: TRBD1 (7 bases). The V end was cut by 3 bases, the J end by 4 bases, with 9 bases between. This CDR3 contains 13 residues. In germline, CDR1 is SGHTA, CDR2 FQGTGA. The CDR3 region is CASSFQGGETQYF. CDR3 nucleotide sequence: TGTGCCAGCAGCTTCCAGGGGGGAGAGACCCAGTACTTC. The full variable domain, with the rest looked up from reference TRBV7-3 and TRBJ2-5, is GAGVSQTPSNKVTEKGKYVELRCDPISGHTALYWYRQSLGQGPEFLIYFQGTGAADDSGLPNDRFFAVRPEGSVSTLKIQRTERGDSAVYLCASSFQGGETQYFGPGTRLLVL.

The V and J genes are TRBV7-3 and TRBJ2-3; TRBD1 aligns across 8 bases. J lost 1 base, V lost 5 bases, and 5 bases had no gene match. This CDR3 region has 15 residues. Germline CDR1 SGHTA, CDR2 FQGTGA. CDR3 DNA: TGTGCCAGCAGCCTCGACAGGGGACGCACAGATACGCAGTATTTT. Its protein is CASSLDRGRTDTQYF.

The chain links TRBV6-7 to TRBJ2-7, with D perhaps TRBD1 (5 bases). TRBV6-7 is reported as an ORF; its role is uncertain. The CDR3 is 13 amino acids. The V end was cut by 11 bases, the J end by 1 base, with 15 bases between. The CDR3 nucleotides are TGTGCCCGTGGGGCAGGTGCTTCCTACGAGCAGTACTTC. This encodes CARGAGASYEQYF.

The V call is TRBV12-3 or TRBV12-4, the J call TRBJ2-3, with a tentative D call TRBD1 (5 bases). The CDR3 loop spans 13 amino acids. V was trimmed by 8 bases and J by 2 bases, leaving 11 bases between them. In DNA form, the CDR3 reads TGTGCCAGCCTATCAGGGTTCACAGATACGCAGTATTTT. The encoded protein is CASLSGFTDTQYF.

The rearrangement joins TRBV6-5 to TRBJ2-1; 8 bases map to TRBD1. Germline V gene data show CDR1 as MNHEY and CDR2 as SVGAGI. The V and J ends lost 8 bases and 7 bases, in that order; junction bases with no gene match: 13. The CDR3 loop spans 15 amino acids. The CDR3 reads CASYPGQGAINEQFF. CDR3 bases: TGTGCCAGCTACCCGGGGCAGGGGGCTATTAATGAGCAGTTCTTC.

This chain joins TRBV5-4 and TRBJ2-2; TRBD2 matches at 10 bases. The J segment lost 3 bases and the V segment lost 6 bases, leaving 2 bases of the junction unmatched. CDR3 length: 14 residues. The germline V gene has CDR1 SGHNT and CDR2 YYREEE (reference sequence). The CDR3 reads CASKREGHTGELFF. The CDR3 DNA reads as TGTGCCAGCAAGCGGGAGGGCCACACCGGGGAGCTGTTTTTT.

In DNA form, the CDR3 reads TGTGCCAGCAGTTTAGAGGAGTTGCCCCAGCCCCAGCATTTT. Translating it yields CASSLEELPQPQHF. This sequence joins TRBV28 and TRBJ1-5; D gene ambiguous. Trimming pared 2 bases from V and 7 bases from J, leaving 12 bases between. Germline V CDR1 and CDR2: MDHEN, SYDVKM. The CDR3 runs 14 residues.

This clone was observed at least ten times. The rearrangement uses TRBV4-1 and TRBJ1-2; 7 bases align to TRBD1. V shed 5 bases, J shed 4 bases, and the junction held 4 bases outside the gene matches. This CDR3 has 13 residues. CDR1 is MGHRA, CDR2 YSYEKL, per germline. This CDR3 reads CASSGDRRYGYTF. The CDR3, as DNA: TGCGCCAGCAGCGGGGACAGACGCTATGGCTACACCTTC.

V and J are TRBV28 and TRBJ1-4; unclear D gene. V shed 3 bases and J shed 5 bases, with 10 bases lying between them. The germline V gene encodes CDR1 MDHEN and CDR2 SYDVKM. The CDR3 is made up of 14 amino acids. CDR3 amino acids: CASSLGGDNEKLFF. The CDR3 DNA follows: TGTGCCAGCAGTTTGGGAGGCGACAATGAAAAACTGTTTTTT. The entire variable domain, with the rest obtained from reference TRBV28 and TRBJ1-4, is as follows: DVKVTQSSRYLVKRTGEKVFLECVQDMDHENMFWYRQDPGLGLRLIYFSYDVKMKEKGDIPEGYSVSREKKERFSLILESASTNQTSMYLCASSLGGDNEKLFFGSGTQLSVL.

The CDR3, as DNA: TGTGCCAGCTCACCATACCCCGGGGAAACTGGAAACACCATATATTTT. Translating gives CASSPYPGETGNTIYF. The J gene is TRBJ1-3, the V gene TRBV18; D is unclear. Per germline, CDR1 KGHSH and CDR2 LQKENI. Trimming pared 2 bases from V and 2 bases from J, leaving 13 bases between. This CDR3 is 16 amino acids long.

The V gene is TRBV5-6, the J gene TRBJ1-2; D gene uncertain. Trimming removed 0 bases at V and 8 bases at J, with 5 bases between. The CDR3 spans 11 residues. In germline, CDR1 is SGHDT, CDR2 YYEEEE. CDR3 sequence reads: CASSLGSGYTF. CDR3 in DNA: TGTGCCAGCAGCTTGGGGAGCGGCTACACCTTC.

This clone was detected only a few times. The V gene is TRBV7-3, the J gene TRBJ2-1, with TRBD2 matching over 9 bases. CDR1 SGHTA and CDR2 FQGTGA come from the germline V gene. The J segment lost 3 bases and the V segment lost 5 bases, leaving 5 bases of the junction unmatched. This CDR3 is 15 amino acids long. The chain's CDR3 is CASSPVAGDYNEQFF. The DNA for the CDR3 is TGTGCCAGCAGCCCGGTAGCGGGAGACTACAATGAGCAGTTCTTC.

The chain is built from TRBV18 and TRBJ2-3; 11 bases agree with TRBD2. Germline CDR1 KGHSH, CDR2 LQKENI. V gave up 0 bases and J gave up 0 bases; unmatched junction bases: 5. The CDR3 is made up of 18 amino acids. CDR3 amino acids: CASSPPRLAGISTDTQYF. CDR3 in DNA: TGTGCCAGCTCACCACCTCGACTAGCGGGGATCAGCACAGATACGCAGTATTTT.

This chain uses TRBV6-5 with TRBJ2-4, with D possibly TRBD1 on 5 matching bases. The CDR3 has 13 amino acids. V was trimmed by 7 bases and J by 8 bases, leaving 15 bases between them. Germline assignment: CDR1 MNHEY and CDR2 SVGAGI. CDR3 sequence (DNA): TGTGCCAGCAAGAACCGGGTAGGGGACATTCAGTACTTC. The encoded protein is CASKNRVGDIQYF.